The 14 T cell receptor beta chains below come from one sample, sequenced in a study of T cell responses to AZD1222 COVID-19 vaccine. Here immunoSEQ multiplex PCR was the method, and the copy in TCRdb shows in-frame clones only, minus some. Among tens of thousands of clones listed, roughly 84% were seen once. The sample consisted of peripheral blood, taken on day 0 of AZD1222 vaccination. These receptors all stem from an adult in good health.

The chain joins TRBV27 to TRBJ1-2; TRBD1 matches 8 bases. Germline V CDR1 and CDR2: MNHEY, SMNVEV (reference sequence). This CDR3 contains 13 residues. Trimming took 6 bases from V and 8 from J; bases not matched to a gene: 8. The chain's CDR3 is CASRIGTGHGYTF. The CDR3 DNA reads as TGTGCCAGCAGAATAGGGACAGGCCACGGCTACACCTTC.

A single count supports this clone. This chain joins TRBV7-6 and TRBJ1-1; 11 nucleotides align to TRBD1. The CDR3 has 16 amino acids. Per germline, CDR1 SGHVS and CDR2 FNYEAQ. Trimming cost V 6 bases and J 5 bases; bases outside gene matches: 11. CDR3 amino acids: CASSRTGGAGATEAFF. The CDR3 DNA follows: TGTGCCAGCAGTAGGACAGGGGGCGCGGGGGCGACTGAAGCTTTCTTT.

The chain recombines TRBV19 with TRBJ1-1, with D unclear. V gave up 4 bases and J gave up 5 bases, with 17 bases separating them. Germline values: CDR1 LNHDA, CDR2 SQIVND (reference sequence). The CDR3 is 15 residues long. CDR3 residues: CASSKFPLIGTEAFF. The DNA of the CDR3 is TGTGCCAGTAGTAAATTTCCACTTATTGGAACTGAAGCTTTCTTT.

The V call is TRBV19, the J call TRBJ2-7, with a tentative D call TRBD1 (9 bases). Germline assignment: CDR1 LNHDA and CDR2 SQIVND (reference sequence). Trimming left V 3 bases short and J 4 bases short, with 16 bases between. CDR3 length equals 15 residues. CDR3 sequence (DNA): TGTGCCAGTAGTATTAGCGGGACAGGGATATACGAGCAGTACTTC. It encodes CASSISGTGIYEQYF.

The chain joins TRBV15 to TRBJ2-5, with a possible D match to TRBD2 (6 bases). V was cut by 0 bases and J by 11 bases, with 10 bases left in between. This CDR3 is built from 12 residues. CDR1 and CDR2 (germline): LNHNV, YYDKDF (reference sequence). The CDR3 region is CATSRDRGSQYF. The CDR3 DNA reads as TGTGCCACCAGCAGAGACCGGGGGTCTCAGTACTTC.

The gene calls are TRBV7-9 and TRBJ1-1, with unresolved D. V was pared by 2 bases and J by 2 bases, with 9 bases between. Germline assignment: CDR1 SEHNR and CDR2 FQNEAQ (reference sequence). The CDR3 sequence is 14 residues long. The DNA of the CDR3 is TGTGCCAGCAGCTTATCCCGGAAAAACACTGAAGCTTTCTTT. Its translation: CASSLSRKNTEAFF.

The V call is TRBV4-1, the J call TRBJ1-5; 9 bases are a match to TRBD1. CDR1 MGHRA and CDR2 YSYEKL come from the germline V gene. The CDR3 is made up of 15 amino acids. The ends lost 3 bases at V and 2 bases at J; junction bases unmatched: 2. CDR3 residues: CASSHRTGGNQPQHF. As DNA, the CDR3 is TGCGCCAGCAGCCACCGGACAGGGGGCAATCAGCCCCAGCATTTT.

The table lists this clone with a few counts. The chain carries TRBV19 and TRBJ2-1; TRBD2 matches 9 bases. The CDR3 covers 14 residues. Trimming took 5 bases from V and 10 from J; bases not matched to a gene: 9. Germline lookup yields CDR1 LNHDA and CDR2 SQIVND (reference sequence). The DNA for the CDR3 is TGTGCCAGTAGTCGGCGCGGGGGGGCTCGGGAGCAGTTCTTC. This translates into CASSRRGGAREQFF.

The chain employs TRBV9 and TRBJ2-2; D possibly uses TRBD1 or TRBD2 (6 bases each). The CDR3 spans 16 residues. Germline V gene sequence: CDR1 SGDLS, CDR2 YYNGEE. Trimming stripped 6 bases from V and 7 bases from J, with 22 bases between. The CDR3 region is CASIPGPSGGGGELFF. Here the CDR3 DNA reads TGTGCCAGCATCCCGGGGCCCTCCGGGGGCGGCGGGGAGCTGTTTTTT.

The chain has TRBV5-4 and TRBJ1-4, with TRBD1 identical over 9 bases. This CDR3 is built from 16 residues. Germline V lookup: CDR1 SGHNT, CDR2 YYREEE (reference sequence). V dropped 4 bases and J dropped 7; count of bases not matched to a gene: 11. The CDR3 reads CASSQRDRGAVEKLFF. CDR3 DNA sequence: TGTGCCAGCAGCCAACGCGACAGGGGGGCTGTTGAAAAACTGTTTTTT. Variable domain in full (rest from reference TRBV5-4 and TRBJ1-4): ETGVTQSPTHLIKTRGQQVTLRCSSQSGHNTVSWYQQALGQGPQFIFQYYREEENGRGNFPPRFSGLQFPNYSSELNVNALELDDSALYLCASSQRDRGAVEKLFFGSGTQLSVL.

This sequence joins TRBV11-2 and TRBJ2-7, with TRBD2 matching over 11 bases. V shed 4 bases and J 1 base; nucleotides not matched to a gene: 12. CDR1 is SGHAT, CDR2 FQNNGV, per germline. The CDR3 consists of 18 residues. CDR3 loop: CASSSLKVTSGGSYEQYF. Written as DNA, the CDR3 is TGTGCCAGCAGCTCTCTAAAGGTTACTAGCGGGGGTTCCTACGAGCAGTACTTC.

This clone was observed once. The V gene is TRBV7-8, the J gene TRBJ2-2, with D possibly TRBD1 on 5 matching bases. CDR3 length: 16 amino acids. With 4 bases removed from V and 1 base from J, the gap between germline ends came to 13 bases. Germline CDR1 and CDR2: SGHVS and FQNEAQ. In DNA, the CDR3 is TGTGCCAGCAGCTCCGGATGGCAGGGGAACACCGGGGAGCTGTTTTTT. It is translated as CASSSGWQGNTGELFF.

The rearrangement uses TRBV2 and TRBJ1-3; D gene uncertain. Germline V gene lookup returns CDR1 SNHLY and CDR2 FYNNEI. The V and J ends lost 2 bases and 0 bases respectively, with 8 bases between them. This CDR3 has 15 amino acids. CDR3 in amino acids: CASSETPSSGNTIYF. In nucleotides, the CDR3 is TGTGCCAGCAGTGAAACACCGAGCTCTGGAAACACCATATATTTT.

This clone is medium-sized (0.01 to 0.1%) in the sample. CDR3: CASSDEGSTDTQYF. CDR3 DNA sequence: TGTGCCAGCAGTGACGAGGGCAGCACAGATACGCAGTATTTT. The rearrangement uses TRBV6-4 and TRBJ2-3, with D possibly TRBD2 on 5 matching bases. Trimming left V 2 bases short and J 0 bases short, with 6 bases between. Looked up from germline, CDR1 is MRHNA and CDR2 is SNTAGT. CDR3 length: 14 amino acids.